These 5 T cell receptor beta chains came from one sample sequenced in a study of neurological immune-mediated disorders. TCRdb independently ran MiXCR on the 5' RACE reads; one entry per CDR3 protein. The repertoire holds approximately 100,000 distinct CDR3 sequences, with under 4.5% as singletons. Material for sequencing was PBMCs. The receptors come from a woman aged 45-59 years with multiple sclerosis.

This clonotype was seen at least ten times. The chain combines TRBV20-1 with TRBJ2-7; D may be TRBD1 (7 bases). There are 16 residues in the CDR3. Germline loops: CDR1 DFQATT, CDR2 SNEGSKA (reference sequence). V lost 0 bases and J lost 0, with 15 bases in between. The CDR3 region has the DNA TGCAGTGCTAGAGAGGAGGGACAGACACACTCCTACGAGCAGTACTTC. Amino acids: CSAREEGQTHSYEQYF.

Many counts were recorded for this clonotype. This rearrangement joins TRBV24-1 to TRBJ2-2; D unresolved. The germline V and J ends were trimmed by 2 bases and 7 bases, with 19 bases remaining between them. Germline V gene sequence: CDR1 KGHDR, CDR2 SFDVKD. The CDR3 runs 17 residues. CDR3 loop: CATSDSSPDGLNGELFF. The CDR3 DNA reads as TGTGCCACCAGTGATTCCTCTCCGGACGGGCTAAACGGGGAGCTGTTTTTT.

This clonotype was observed at least ten times. The genes are TRBV5-1 and TRBJ2-3; TRBD1 agrees at 7 bases. V trimming: 3 bases; J trimming: 4 bases; junction bases outside the gene matches: 5. The CDR3 contains 14 residues. Germline V lookup: CDR1 SGHRS, CDR2 YFSETQ. The CDR3: CASSYVGGADTQYF. The CDR3 coding sequence is TGCGCCAGCAGCTATGTAGGGGGCGCAGATACGCAGTATTTT. The variable domain in full, with the rest retrieved from reference TRBV5-1 and TRBJ2-3, is KAGVTQTPRYLIKTRGQQVTLSCSPISGHRSVSWYQQTPGQGLQFLFEYFSETQRNKGNFPGRFSGRQFSNSRSEMNVSTLELGDSALYLCASSYVGGADTQYFGPGTRLTVL.

This clonotype was recorded at least ten times. Here the CDR3 reads CASSSGGTEAFF. Here the CDR3 DNA reads TGTGCCAGCAGTTCAGGGGGAACTGAAGCTTTCTTT. J is TRBJ1-1 and V is TRBV27, with TRBD1 matching over 7 bases. The length of the CDR3 is 12 residues. Looked up from germline, CDR1 is MNHEY and CDR2 is SMNVEV (reference sequence). Unmatched junction bases numbered 1, after V lost 4 bases and J lost 5 bases.

This clonotype was observed at least ten times. The J gene is TRBJ1-2, the V gene TRBV12-3 or TRBV12-4; TRBD1 matches at 7 bases. The ends lost 6 bases at V and 4 bases at J; junction bases unmatched: 5. CDR3 length: 13 residues. The CDR3 loop reads CASSRDRSYGYTF. CDR3 sequence (DNA): TGTGCCAGCAGCCGGGACAGATCCTATGGCTACACCTTC.